What follows are 19 T cell receptor beta chains derived from one specimen sequenced in a study of blood T cell repertoires in COVID-19. Libraries were prepared by immunoSEQ multiplex PCR; TCRdb keeps only in-frame clonotypes and omits some of them. Of some 200,000 clones in the sample, approximately 90% are singletons; the top ten hold just over 2.5%. The sample was PBMCs or T cells enriched from blood (not recorded which). The receptors come from a woman aged 25 to 39 who had recovered from COVID-19.

The chain is built from TRBV7-2 and TRBJ1-2; 12 nucleotides agree with TRBD1. The CDR3 runs to 17 residues. V shed 0 bases and J 6 bases; nucleotides not matched to a gene: 8. The V gene's germline CDR1 is SGHTA and CDR2 FQGNSA. Here the CDR3 reads CASSLARGQGARDGYTF. CDR3 DNA sequence: TGTGCCAGCAGCTTAGCCCGGGGACAGGGGGCAAGAGATGGCTACACCTTC.

The chain has TRBV10-3 and TRBJ1-1; unclear D gene. The CDR3 sequence is 14 residues long. Germline-derived CDR1 and CDR2 are ENHRY and SYGVKD. The germline V and J ends were trimmed by 0 bases and 4 bases, with 9 bases remaining between them. This chain's CDR3 is CAISESSGITEAFF. Here the CDR3 DNA reads TGTGCCATCAGTGAGTCGTCAGGTATCACTGAAGCTTTCTTT.

This clone was counted many times. This chain uses TRBV16 with TRBJ1-1; D call uncertain. Per germline, CDR1 KGHSY and CDR2 FQNENV. V gave up 0 bases and J gave up 1 base, with 3 bases separating them. The CDR3 length is 13 residues. In DNA form, the CDR3 reads TGTGCCAGCAGCCAATCTAGGAACACTGAAGCTTTCTTT. Translated, it gives CASSQSRNTEAFF.

The chain recombines TRBV11-2 with TRBJ2-5; the match to TRBD2 covers 8 bases. Losses at the gene ends were 6 bases for V and 5 bases for J; bases not matched to a gene: 8. Germline CDR1 SGHAT, CDR2 FQNNGV. This CDR3 spans 14 amino acids. CDR3 sequence: CASSRGGPRETQYF. The CDR3 coding sequence is TGTGCCAGCAGTCGGGGGGGGCCCCGGGAGACCCAGTACTTC.

The chain joins TRBV2 to TRBJ1-1; possibly TRBD1 for D (5 bases). The germline CDR1 and CDR2 sequences are SNHLY and FYNNEI. V was cut by 6 bases and J by 0 bases, with 11 bases left in between. This CDR3 region has 14 residues. CDR3 coding DNA: TGTGCCAGCAGCGTCGACAGTATGAACACTGAAGCTTTCTTT. This sequence encodes CASSVDSMNTEAFF.

The J gene is TRBJ2-4, the V gene TRBV18, with 9 bases matching TRBD1. CDR1 KGHSH and CDR2 LQKENI come from the germline V gene. This CDR3 has 17 residues. Trimming at V came to 6 bases and at J to 0 bases, leaving 9 bases not matched to a gene. CDR3 DNA sequence: TGTGCCAGCTCCCCAAACAGGGGGCCCACAGCCAAAAACATTCAGTACTTC. This translates into CASSPNRGPTAKNIQYF.

This clone was seen a few times. V and J are TRBV7-3 and TRBJ1-2, with D perhaps TRBD1 (6 bases). CDR1 is SGHTA and CDR2 is FQGTGA in the germline V gene. The V gene lost 0 bases and the J gene lost 5 bases, with 10 bases spanning the gap. The CDR3 consists of 14 residues. Here the CDR3 DNA reads TGTGCCAGCAGCTTAACGCCAGGGGTATATGGCTACACCTTC. Its translation is CASSLTPGVYGYTF.

The V and J genes are TRBV9 and TRBJ2-1; D might be TRBD2 (5 bases). Germline values: CDR1 SGDLS, CDR2 YYNGEE. Trimming pared 0 bases from V and 10 bases from J, leaving 11 bases between. The CDR3 contains 13 residues. The CDR3 spells CASSVEQRGEQFF. DNA for the CDR3: TGTGCCAGCAGCGTAGAACAGCGCGGGGAGCAGTTCTTC.

The CDR3 nucleotides read TGTGCCAGTAGTATGATCTGGTTGGGGGACAGGGGTGAAACCGGGGAGCTGTTTTTT. Encoded protein: CASSMIWLGDRGETGELFF. The V and J genes are TRBV19 and TRBJ2-2, with 10 positions matching TRBD1. The CDR3 extends over 19 amino acids. Germline CDR1 is LNHDA and CDR2 is SQIVND (reference sequence). Losses at the gene ends were 3 bases for V and 5 bases for J; bases not matched to a gene: 15.

This sequence joins TRBV18 and TRBJ1-5, with D hard to call. V dropped 3 bases and J dropped 9 bases, with 12 bases sitting between them. The CDR3 is made up of 13 amino acids. CDR1 and CDR2 from the germline V gene are KGHSH and LQKENI. The CDR3 here is CASSPDGFRPQHF. The CDR3 DNA reads TGTGCCAGCTCACCCGACGGGTTTCGGCCCCAGCATTTT.

The genes are TRBV7-2 and TRBJ2-7, with 7 bases matching TRBD1. This CDR3 region has 15 residues. Germline trimming cut 5 bases from V and 0 bases from J; bases unmatched to any gene: 7. Germline CDR1 and CDR2: SGHTA and FQGNSA. As DNA, the CDR3 is TGTGCCAGCAGCATACAGGGGATAAGCTCCTACGAGCAGTACTTC. The encoded protein is CASSIQGISSYEQYF.

This sequence joins TRBV5-1 and TRBJ1-2; D ambiguous. The CDR3 extends over 12 amino acids. CDR1 and CDR2 from the germline V gene are SGHRS and YFSETQ. V was pared by 3 bases and J by 5 bases, with 8 bases between. The CDR3 spells CASSSTSYGYTF. DNA for the CDR3: TGCGCCAGCAGCTCCACTAGTTATGGCTACACCTTC.

The V gene is TRBV6-1, the J gene TRBJ1-1; 7 bases are shared with TRBD1. This CDR3 has 16 residues. With V trimmed by 2 bases and J by 5 bases, 11 bases remained unmatched. Looked up from germline, CDR1 is MNHNS and CDR2 is SASEGT. The CDR3 region is CASSELAGGLQTEAFF. CDR3 DNA: TGTGCCAGCAGTGAATTGGCAGGGGGGTTGCAGACTGAAGCTTTCTTT.

In its sample, this clone was seen once. The rearrangement joins TRBV7-2 to TRBJ2-7, with D maybe TRBD1 (6 bases). The CDR3 has 15 residues. Between the trimmed V and J ends, which lost 5 bases and 0 bases, there was a span of 14 bases. Per germline, CDR1 SGHTA and CDR2 FQGNSA. Written as DNA, the CDR3 is TGTGCCAGCAGCCCAGGACAGATTGTCTCCTACGAGCAGTACTTC. It encodes CASSPGQIVSYEQYF.

The CDR3 region is CAISDVGTANEKLFF. CDR3 nucleotide sequence: TGTGCCATCAGTGATGTGGGGACAGCTAATGAAAAACTGTTTTTT. This chain connects TRBV10-3 to TRBJ1-4, with 7 bases aligning to TRBD1. The V gene's germline CDR1 is ENHRY and CDR2 SYGVKD. V lost 3 bases to trimming and J lost 3 bases; unmatched junction nucleotides: 4. The CDR3 has 15 residues.

This chain connects TRBV6-2 or TRBV6-3 to TRBJ1-5; no firm D call. V was clipped by 2 bases and J by 0 bases, with 2 bases between them. Germline V lookup: CDR1 MNHEY, CDR2 SVGEGT. CDR3 length equals 13 residues. The DNA of the CDR3 is TGTGCCAGCAGTTACCATAGCAATCAGCCCCAGCATTTT. Translation gives CASSYHSNQPQHF.

With respect to this clone: At one end the junction does not follow the germline gene, possibly because of a read error. The V gene is TRBV6-5, the J gene TRBJ1-3; 7 nucleotides agree with TRBD1. The CDR3 extends over 13 amino acids. CDR1 and CDR2 (germline): MNHEY, SVGAGI. The CDR3 here is CATQTLGTAHLHF. The CDR3 bases are TGTGCCACCCAAACCCTAGGGACAGCCCATCTCCATTTT.

The chain carries TRBV4-2 and TRBJ1-4; the D gene is possibly TRBD1 (6 bases). This CDR3 is 16 amino acids long. Trimming cost V 4 bases and J 7 bases, with 19 bases left between them. Germline-derived CDR1 and CDR2 are LGHNA and YNFKEQ. The DNA for the CDR3 is TGTGCCAGCAGCCCGCCCACAAAGGCGACAGGTGAAAAACTGTTTTTT. Its protein is CASSPPTKATGEKLFF.

V gene TRBV4-3 combines with J gene TRBJ1-2; D unclear. The V end lost 0 bases, the J end lost 2 bases, and 7 bases lay between the germline ends. The CDR3 contains 14 residues. Germline V gene lookup returns CDR1 LGHNA and CDR2 YSLEER. In nucleotides, the CDR3 is TGCGCCAGCAGCCAAGACACAGAGAACTATGGCTACACCTTC. Translated, it gives CASSQDTENYGYTF.